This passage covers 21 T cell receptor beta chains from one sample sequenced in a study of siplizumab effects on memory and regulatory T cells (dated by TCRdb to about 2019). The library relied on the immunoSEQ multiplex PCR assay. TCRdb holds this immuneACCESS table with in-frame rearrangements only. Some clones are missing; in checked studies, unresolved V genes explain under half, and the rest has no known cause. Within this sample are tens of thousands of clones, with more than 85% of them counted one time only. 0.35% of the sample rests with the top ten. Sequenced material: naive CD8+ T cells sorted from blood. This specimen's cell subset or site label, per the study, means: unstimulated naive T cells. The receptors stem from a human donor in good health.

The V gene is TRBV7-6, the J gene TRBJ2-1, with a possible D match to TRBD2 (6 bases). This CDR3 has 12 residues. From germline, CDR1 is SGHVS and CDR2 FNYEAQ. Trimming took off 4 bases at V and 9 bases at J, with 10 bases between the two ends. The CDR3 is CASSSPGGEQFF. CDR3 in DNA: TGTGCCAGCAGCTCTCCCGGGGGTGAGCAGTTCTTC.

The CDR3: CASIGPGNSYEQYF. In DNA, the CDR3 is TGTGCCAGCATAGGTCCCGGGAACTCCTACGAGCAGTACTTC. The rearrangement uses TRBV7-9 and TRBJ2-7; a weak D match, TRBD2 (5 bases). The CDR3 sequence is 14 residues long. Germline assignment: CDR1 SEHNR and CDR2 FQNEAQ (reference sequence). V shed 7 bases and J shed 0 bases, with 13 bases lying between them.

The CDR3 nucleotides are TGTGCCAGCAGCGTAGGGCAGGAGCTGTTTTTT. It codes for CASSVGQELFF. The V and J genes are TRBV9 and TRBJ1-4; D remains unclear. The end of the DNA fits TRBJ2-2 better, so the J call may be wrong. Per germline, CDR1 SGDLS and CDR2 YYNGEE. The CDR3 covers 11 residues.

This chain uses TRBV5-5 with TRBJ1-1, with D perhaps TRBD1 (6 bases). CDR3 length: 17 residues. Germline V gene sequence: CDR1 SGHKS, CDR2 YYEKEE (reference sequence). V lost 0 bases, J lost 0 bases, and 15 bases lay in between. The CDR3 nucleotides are TGTGCCAGCAGCTTGGCCCTAACAGGGACCATGAACACTGAAGCTTTCTTT. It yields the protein CASSLALTGTMNTEAFF.

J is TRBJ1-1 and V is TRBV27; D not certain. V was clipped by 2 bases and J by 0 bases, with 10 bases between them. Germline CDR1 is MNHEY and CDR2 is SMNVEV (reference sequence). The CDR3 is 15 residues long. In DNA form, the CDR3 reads TGTGCCAGCAGTTTAACCCGACATTTGAACACTGAAGCTTTCTTT. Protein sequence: CASSLTRHLNTEAFF.

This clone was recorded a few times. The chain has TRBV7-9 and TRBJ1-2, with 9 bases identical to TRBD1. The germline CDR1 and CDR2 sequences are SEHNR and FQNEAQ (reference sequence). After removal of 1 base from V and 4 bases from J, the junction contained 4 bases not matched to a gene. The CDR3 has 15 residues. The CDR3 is CASSLVAGQGYGYTF. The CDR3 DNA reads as TGTGCCAGCAGCTTAGTGGCGGGACAGGGCTATGGCTACACCTTC.

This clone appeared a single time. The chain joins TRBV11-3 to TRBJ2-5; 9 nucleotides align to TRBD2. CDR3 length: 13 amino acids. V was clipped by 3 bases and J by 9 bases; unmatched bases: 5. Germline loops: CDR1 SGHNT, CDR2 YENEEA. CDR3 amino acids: CASSFVTSGSQYF. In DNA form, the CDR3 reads TGTGCCAGCAGCTTCGTGACTAGCGGTTCCCAGTACTTC.

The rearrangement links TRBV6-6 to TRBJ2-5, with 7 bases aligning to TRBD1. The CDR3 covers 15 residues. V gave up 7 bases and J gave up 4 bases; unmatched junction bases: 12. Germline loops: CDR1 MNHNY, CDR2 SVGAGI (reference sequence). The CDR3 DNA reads TGTGCCAGCAACAAACCGTCAGGGGGAATAGAGACCCAGTACTTC. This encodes CASNKPSGGIETQYF.

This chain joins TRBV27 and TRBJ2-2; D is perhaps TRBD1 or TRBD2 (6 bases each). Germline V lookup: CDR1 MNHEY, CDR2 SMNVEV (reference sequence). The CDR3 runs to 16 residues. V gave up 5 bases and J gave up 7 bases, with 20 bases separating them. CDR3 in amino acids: CASSHHRDSIVGELFF. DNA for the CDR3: TGTGCCAGCAGTCATCACAGGGACTCGATCGTCGGGGAGCTGTTTTTT.

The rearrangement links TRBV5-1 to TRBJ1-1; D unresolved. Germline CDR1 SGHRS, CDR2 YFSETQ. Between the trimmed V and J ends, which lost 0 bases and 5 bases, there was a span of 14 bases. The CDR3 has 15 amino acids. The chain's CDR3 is CASSLVQASLTEAFF. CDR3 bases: TGCGCCAGCAGCTTGGTCCAGGCCTCTTTAACTGAAGCTTTCTTT.

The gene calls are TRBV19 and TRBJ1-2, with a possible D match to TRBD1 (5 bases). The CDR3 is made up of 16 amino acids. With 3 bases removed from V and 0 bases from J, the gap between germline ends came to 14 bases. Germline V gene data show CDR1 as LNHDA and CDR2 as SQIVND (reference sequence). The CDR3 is CASSIVSGYPNYGYTF. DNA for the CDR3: TGTGCCAGTAGTATCGTCTCAGGGTACCCTAACTATGGCTACACCTTC.

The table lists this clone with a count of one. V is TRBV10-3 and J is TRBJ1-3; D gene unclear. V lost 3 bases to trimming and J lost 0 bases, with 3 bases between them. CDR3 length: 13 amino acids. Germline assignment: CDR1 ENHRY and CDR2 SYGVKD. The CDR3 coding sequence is TGTGCCATCAGTGACTACTCTGGAAACACCATATATTTT. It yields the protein CAISDYSGNTIYF.

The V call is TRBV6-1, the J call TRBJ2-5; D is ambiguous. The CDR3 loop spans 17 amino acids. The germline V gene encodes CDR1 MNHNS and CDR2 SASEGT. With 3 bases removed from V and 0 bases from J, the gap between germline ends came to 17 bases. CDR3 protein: CASSEDQQIDYQETQYF. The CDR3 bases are TGTGCCAGCAGTGAGGACCAGCAGATCGATTACCAAGAGACCCAGTACTTC.

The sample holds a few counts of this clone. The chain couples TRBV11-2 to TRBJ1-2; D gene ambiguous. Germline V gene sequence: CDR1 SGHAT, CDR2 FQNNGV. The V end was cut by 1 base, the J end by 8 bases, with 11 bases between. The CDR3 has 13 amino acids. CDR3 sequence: CASSLVSLGGYTF. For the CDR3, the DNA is TGTGCCAGCAGCTTAGTTTCTCTAGGCGGCTACACCTTC.

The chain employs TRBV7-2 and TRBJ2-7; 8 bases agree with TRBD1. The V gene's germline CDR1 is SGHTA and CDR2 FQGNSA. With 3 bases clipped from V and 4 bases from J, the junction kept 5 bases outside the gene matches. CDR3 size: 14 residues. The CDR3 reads CASSFAGGLYEQYF. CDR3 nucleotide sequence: TGTGCCAGCAGCTTCGCAGGGGGCCTTTACGAGCAGTACTTC. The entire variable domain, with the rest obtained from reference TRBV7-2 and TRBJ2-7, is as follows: GAGVSQSPSNKVTEKGKDVELRCDPISGHTALYWYRQSLGQGLEFLIYFQGNSAPDKSGLPSDRFSAERTGGSVSTLTIQRTQQEDSAVYLCASSFAGGLYEQYFGPGTRLTVT.

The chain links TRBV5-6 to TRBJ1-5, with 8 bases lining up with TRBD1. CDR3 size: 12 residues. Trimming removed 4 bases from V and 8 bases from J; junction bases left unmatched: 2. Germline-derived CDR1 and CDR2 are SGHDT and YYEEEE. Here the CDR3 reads CASSLTGEPQHF. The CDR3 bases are TGTGCCAGCAGCCTGACAGGGGAGCCCCAGCATTTT.

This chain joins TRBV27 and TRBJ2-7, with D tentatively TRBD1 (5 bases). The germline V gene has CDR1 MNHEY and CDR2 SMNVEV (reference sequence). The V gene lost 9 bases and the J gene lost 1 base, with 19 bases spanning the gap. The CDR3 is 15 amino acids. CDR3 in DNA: TGTGCCAGTAGGAGATTAGGGGCCGAATCCTACGAGCAGTACTTC. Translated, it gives CASRRLGAESYEQYF.

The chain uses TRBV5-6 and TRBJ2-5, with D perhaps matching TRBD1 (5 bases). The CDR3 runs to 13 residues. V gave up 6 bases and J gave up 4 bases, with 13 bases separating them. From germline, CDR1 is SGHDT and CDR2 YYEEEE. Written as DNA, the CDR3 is TGTGCCAGCACCGACGAAAGGGGAGAGACCCAGTACTTC. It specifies CASTDERGETQYF. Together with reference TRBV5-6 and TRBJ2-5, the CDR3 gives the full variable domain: DAGVTQSPTHLIKTRGQQVTLRCSPKSGHDTVSWYQQALGQGPQFIFQYYEEEERQRGNFPDRFSGHQFPNYSSELNVNALLLGDSALYLCASTDERGETQYFGPGTRLLVL.

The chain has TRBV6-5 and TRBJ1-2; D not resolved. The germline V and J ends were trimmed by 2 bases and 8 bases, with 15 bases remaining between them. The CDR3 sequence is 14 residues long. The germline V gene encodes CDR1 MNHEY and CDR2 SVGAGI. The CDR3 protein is CASSYLTPEGGYTF. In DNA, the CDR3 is TGTGCCAGCAGTTACCTCACACCGGAGGGCGGCTACACCTTC.

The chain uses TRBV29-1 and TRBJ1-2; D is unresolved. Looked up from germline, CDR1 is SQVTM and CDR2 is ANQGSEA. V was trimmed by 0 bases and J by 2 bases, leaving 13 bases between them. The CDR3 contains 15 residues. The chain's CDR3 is CSVEDREGGNYGYTF. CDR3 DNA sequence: TGCAGCGTTGAAGACCGAGAGGGAGGGAACTATGGCTACACCTTC.

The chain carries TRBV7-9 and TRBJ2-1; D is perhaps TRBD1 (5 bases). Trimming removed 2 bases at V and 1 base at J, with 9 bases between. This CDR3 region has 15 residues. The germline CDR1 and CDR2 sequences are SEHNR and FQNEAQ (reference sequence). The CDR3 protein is CASSLRTQSYNEQFF. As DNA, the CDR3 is TGTGCCAGCAGCTTAAGGACACAATCCTACAATGAGCAGTTCTTC.